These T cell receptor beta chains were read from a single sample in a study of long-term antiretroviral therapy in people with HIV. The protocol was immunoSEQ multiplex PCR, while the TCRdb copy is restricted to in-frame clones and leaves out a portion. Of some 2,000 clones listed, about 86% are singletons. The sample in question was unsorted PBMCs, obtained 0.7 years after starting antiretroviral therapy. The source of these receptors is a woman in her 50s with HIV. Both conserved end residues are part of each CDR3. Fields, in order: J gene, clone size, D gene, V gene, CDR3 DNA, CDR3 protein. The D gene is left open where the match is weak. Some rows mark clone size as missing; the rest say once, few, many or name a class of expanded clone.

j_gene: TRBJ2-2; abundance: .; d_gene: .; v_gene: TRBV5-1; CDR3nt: TGCGCCAGCAGCTTGACAGGGAGCACCGGGGAGCTGTTTTTT; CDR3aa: CASSLTGSTGELFF
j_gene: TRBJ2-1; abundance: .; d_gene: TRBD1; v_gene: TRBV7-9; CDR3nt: TGTGCCAGCAGCCTCCGGGCCGGGACAGCTGGCAATGAGCAGTTCTTC; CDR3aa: CASSLRAGTAGNEQFF
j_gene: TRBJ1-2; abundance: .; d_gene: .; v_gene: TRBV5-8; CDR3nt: TGTGCCAGCAGCCGACGAATGGTTGACTACACCTTC; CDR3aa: CASSRRMVDYTF
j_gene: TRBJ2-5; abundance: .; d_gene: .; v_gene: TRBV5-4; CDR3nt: TGTGCCAGCAGCTTTTTGGGCGGAGAGACCCAGTACTTC; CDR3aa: CASSFLGGETQYF
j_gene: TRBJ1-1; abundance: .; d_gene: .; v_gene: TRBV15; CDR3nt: TGTGCCACCAGCGCCCAAGGGAGGGGGAGCTTGGGGACTGAAGCTTTCTTT; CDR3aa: CATSAQGRGSLGTEAFF
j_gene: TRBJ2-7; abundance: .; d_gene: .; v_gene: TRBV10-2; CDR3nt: TGCGCCAGCACTACGAACCTGGACGAGCAGTACTTC; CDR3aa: CASTTNLDEQYF
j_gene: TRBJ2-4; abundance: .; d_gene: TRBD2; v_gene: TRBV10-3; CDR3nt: TGTGCCATCAGTGAGTCCCCAGCGGGGAATCGGAACATTCAGTACTTC; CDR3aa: CAISESPAGNRNIQYF
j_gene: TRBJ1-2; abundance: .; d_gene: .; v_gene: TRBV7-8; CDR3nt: TGTGCCAGCAGCTTAGGAGGCGGGATCCTCGGCTACACCTTC; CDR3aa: CASSLGGGILGYTF
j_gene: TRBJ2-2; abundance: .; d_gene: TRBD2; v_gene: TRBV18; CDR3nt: TGTGCCAGCTCACCGACTAGCGGGGGATCCGGGGAGCTGTTTTTT; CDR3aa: CASSPTSGGSGELFF
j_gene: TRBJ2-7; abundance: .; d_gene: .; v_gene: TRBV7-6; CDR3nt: TGTGCCAGCAGCTTAGGTGAAGGCGAGCAGTACTTC; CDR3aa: CASSLGEGEQYF
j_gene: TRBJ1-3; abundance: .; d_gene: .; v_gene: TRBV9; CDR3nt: TGTGCCAGCAGCTCCCGTAGCTACTCTGGAAACACCATATATTTT; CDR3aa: CASSSRSYSGNTIYF
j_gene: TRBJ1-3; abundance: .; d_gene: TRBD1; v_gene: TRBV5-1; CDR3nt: TGCGCCAGCAGCCGCAGGGGGGATATAAAGAACACCATATATTTT; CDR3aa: CASSRRGDIKNTIYF
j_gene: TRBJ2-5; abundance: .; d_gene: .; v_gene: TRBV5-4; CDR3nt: TGTGCCAGCAGCTTGGGCCAGGCGAACTCCCAAGAGACCCAGTACTTC; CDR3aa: CASSLGQANSQETQYF
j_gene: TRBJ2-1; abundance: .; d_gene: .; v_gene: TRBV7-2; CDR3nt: TGTGCCAGCAGCCCCCAGGGGGCGGGGGGGTACAATGAGCAGTTCTTC; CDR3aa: CASSPQGAGGYNEQFF
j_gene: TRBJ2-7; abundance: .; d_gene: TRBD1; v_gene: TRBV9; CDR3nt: TGTGCCAGCAGCCCTCGGACAGGAAGCTCCTACGAGCAGTACTTC; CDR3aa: CASSPRTGSSYEQYF
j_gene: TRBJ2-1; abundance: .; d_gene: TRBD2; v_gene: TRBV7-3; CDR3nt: TGTGCCAGCAGCTTAACGGGCCGGGGGGGCGTAGTGGCCAATGAGCAGTTCTTC; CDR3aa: CASSLTGRGGVVANEQFF
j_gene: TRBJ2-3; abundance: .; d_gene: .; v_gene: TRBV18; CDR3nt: TGTGCCAGCTCACTAGGACTAACCATAGATACGCAGTATTTT; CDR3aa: CASSLGLTIDTQYF
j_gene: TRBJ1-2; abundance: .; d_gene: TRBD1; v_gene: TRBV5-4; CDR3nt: TGTGCCAGCAGCGGAGGGACAGGAGACTCCAACTATGGCTACACCTTC; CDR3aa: CASSGGTGDSNYGYTF
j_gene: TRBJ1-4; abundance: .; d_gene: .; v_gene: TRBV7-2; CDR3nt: TGTGCCAGCAGCTTTACACCGGAATTGGGAGAAAAACTGTTTTTT; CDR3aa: CASSFTPELGEKLFF
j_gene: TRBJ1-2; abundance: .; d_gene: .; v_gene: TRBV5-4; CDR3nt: TGTGCCAGCAGCTTAGTCGCTTCACTGGGCTACACCTTC; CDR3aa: CASSLVASLGYTF
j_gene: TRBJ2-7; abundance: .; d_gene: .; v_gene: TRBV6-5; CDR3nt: TGTGCCAGCAGTTACGCAACGGGAAGCTCCTACGAGCAGTACTTC; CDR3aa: CASSYATGSSYEQYF
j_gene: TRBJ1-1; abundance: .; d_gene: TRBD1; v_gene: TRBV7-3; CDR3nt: TGTGCCAGCAGCTTAGGCTGGACAGGTCGGAACACTGAAGCTTTCTTT; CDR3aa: CASSLGWTGRNTEAFF
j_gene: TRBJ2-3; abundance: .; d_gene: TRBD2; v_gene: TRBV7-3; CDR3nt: TGTGCCAGCAGCTTAACGAGGACTAGCGGGGGGGCGGATACGCAGTATTTT; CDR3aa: CASSLTRTSGGADTQYF
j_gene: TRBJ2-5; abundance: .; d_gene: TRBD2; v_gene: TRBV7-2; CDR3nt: TGTGCCAGCAGCTTGGTAGCGGGGGGGCTGGAGACCCAGTACTTC; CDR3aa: CASSLVAGGLETQYF
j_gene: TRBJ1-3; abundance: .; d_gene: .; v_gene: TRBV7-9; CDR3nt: TGTGCCAGCAGCTTTGAGGGTGCGGGAAACACCATATATTTT; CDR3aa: CASSFEGAGNTIYF
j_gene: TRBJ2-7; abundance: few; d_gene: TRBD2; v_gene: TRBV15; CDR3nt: TGTGCCACCAGCAGGGCTTCTTTTAGCGGGGGGGCATACGAGCAGTACTTC; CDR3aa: CATSRASFSGGAYEQYF
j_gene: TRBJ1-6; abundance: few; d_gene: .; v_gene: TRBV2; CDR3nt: TGTGCCAGCAGTGGGTCCAGAAATTCACCCCTCCACTTT; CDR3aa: CASSGSRNSPLHF
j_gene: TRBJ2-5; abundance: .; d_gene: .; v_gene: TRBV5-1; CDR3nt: TGCGCCAGCAGCCTGCAAGGTATTAAAGAGACCCAGTACTTC; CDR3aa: CASSLQGIKETQYF
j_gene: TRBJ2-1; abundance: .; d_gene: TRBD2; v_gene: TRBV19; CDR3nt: TGTGCCAGTAGTATAGCGAGCGGGGGGGGGTACAATGAGCAGTTCTTC; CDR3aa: CASSIASGGGYNEQFF
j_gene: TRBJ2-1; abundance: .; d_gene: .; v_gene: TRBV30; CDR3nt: TGTGCCTGGAGACCCCTGAGCTCCTACAATGAGCAGTTCTTC; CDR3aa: CAWRPLSSYNEQFF
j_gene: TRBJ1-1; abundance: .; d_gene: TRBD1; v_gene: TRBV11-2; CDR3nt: TGTGCCAGCAGCAGCGGGACAGGGGGCTTTAGCACTGAAGCTTTCTTT; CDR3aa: CASSSGTGGFSTEAFF
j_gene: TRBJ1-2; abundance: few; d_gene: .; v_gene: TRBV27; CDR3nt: TGTGCCAGCAGTTTAAGGCGGGGGTGGCATGGCTACACCTTC; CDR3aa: CASSLRRGWHGYTF
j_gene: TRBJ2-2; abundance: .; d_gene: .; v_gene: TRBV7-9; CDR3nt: TGTGCCAGCAGCGGTATGGGCAGGGACACCGGGGAGCTGTTTTTT; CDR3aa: CASSGMGRDTGELFF
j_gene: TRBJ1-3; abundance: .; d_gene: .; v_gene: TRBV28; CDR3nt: TGTGCCAGCAGTGCTACAGGGCTCAGCTCTGGAAACACCATATATTTT; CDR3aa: CASSATGLSSGNTIYF
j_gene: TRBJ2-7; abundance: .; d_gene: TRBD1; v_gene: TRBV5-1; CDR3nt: TGCGCCACCAAGCGGGACAGGGACTACGAGCAGTACTTC; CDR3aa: CATKRDRDYEQYF
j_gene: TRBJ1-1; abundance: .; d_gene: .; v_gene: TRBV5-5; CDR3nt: TGTGCCAGCAGCTTCTTGACGGACCGCGAGGGGGAAGCTTTCTTT; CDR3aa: CASSFLTDREGEAFF
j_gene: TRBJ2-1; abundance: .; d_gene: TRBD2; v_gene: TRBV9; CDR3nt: TGTGCCAGCAGCGTAGGCGGGGGGTACAATGAGCAGTTCTTC; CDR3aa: CASSVGGGYNEQFF
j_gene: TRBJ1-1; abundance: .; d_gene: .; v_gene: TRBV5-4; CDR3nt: TGTGCCAGCAGCTTGGCCGGGCGCTCGAACACTGAAGCTTTCTTT; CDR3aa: CASSLAGRSNTEAFF
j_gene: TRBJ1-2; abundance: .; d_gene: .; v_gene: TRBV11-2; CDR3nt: TGTGCCAGCAGCTTAGAAGGACAGGGCTACACCTTC; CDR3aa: CASSLEGQGYTF
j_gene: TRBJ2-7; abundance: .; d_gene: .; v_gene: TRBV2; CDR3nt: TGTGCCAGCAGTGGTGTAAGGGGCTACTCCTACGAGCAGTACTTC; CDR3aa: CASSGVRGYSYEQYF
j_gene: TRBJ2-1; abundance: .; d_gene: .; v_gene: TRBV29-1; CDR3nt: TGCAGCGTTGAGGTGGAACTGGGATATGAGCAGTTCTTC; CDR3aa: CSVEVELGYEQFF
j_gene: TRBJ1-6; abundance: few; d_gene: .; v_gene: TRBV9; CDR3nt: TGTGCCAGCAGCGTGTTAGCCGATTCACCCCTCCACTTT; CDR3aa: CASSVLADSPLHF
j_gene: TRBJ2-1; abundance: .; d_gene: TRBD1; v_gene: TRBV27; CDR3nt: TGTGCCAGCAGTTGGGGACAGTACAATGAGCAGTTCTTC; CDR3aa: CASSWGQYNEQFF
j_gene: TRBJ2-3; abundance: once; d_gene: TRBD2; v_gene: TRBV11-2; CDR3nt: TGTGCCAGCAGCTTAGACCTCCCGGGACTAGCCACCAGCACAGATACGCAGTATTTT; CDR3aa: CASSLDLPGLATSTDTQYF
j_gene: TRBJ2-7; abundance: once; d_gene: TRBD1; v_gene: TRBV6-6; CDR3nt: TGTGCCAGCAGACCCGACAGGGATGGCTACGAGCAGTACTTC; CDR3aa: CASRPDRDGYEQYF
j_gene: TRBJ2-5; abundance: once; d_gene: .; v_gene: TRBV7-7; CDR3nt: TGTGCTAGCACCCCGGGTTCCAGCAACCTCCAAGAGACCCAGTACTTC; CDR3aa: CASTPGSSNLQETQYF
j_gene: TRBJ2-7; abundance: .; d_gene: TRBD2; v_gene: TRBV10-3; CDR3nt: TGTGCCATTAGCGACGGGGGGGCCTACGAGCAGTACTTC; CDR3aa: CAISDGGAYEQYF
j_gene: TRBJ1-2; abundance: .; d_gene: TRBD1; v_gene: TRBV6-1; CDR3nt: TGTGCCAGCAGTGTTGAGGGGGCGCCCCCCTATGGCTACACCTTC; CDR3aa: CASSVEGAPPYGYTF
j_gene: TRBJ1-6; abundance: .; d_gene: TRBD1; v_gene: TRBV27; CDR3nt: TGTGCCAGCAGTTTCCGTGGACAGGGGTTGTCACCCCTCCACTTT; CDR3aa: CASSFRGQGLSPLHF
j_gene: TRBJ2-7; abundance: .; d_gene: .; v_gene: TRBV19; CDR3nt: TGTGCCAGTAGTATTACGCCTCTCCTCAGCTCCTACGAGCAGTACTTC; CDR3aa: CASSITPLLSSYEQYF
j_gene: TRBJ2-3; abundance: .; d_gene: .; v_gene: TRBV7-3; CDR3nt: TGTGCCAGCAGCTTCACAGACCCTAGCACAGATACGCAGTATTTT; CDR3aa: CASSFTDPSTDTQYF
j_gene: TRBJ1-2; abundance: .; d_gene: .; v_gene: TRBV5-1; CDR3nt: TGCGCCAGCAGCTTCGGCAGGGATGACTATGGCTACACCTTC; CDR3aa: CASSFGRDDYGYTF